This T cell receptor (beta chain) was captured by sequencing in a study of blood T cells in healthy people across ages. Primers used in a second PCR of about 6 to 11 cycles were a sample-barcoded 5' primer and a J-beta primer mix. Every sample returned 2.5 million or more CDR3-containing paired-end reads. One entry per CDR3 protein, called by TCRdb with MiXCR from the 5' RACE reads. Seen here are over 950,000 distinct CDR3 sequences, roughly two fifths observed once, and the top ten hold around 12%. This CDR3 spans 20 amino acids. Germline-derived CDR1 and CDR2 are SGDLS and YYNGEE. With V trimmed by 4 bases and J by 1 base, 15 bases remained unmatched.

The rearrangement links TRBV9 to TRBJ2-7, with TRBD2 matching 15 bases. The sequence was obtained from a man between 18 and 35 years old in good health. Sequencing input: blood. Written as DNA, the CDR3 is TGTGCCAGCAGCTCAAAGACCACGGGACTAGCGGGGGGCTGGTCCTACGAGCAGTACTTC. It translates to CASSSKTTGLAGGWSYEQYF.